This TCR beta chain was recovered during a study of blood T cell repertoires in COVID-19. This CDR3 is 13 amino acids long. Germline assignment: CDR1 MNHNY and CDR2 SVGAGI (reference sequence). The trim removed 6 bases at V and 0 bases at J, leaving 1 base unmatched. A Seattle source enrolled patients during active infection and followed them longitudinally. The repertoire was sequenced with immunoSEQ multiplex PCR; TCRdb's copy has only in-frame clones and lacks some. The table lists some 360,000 clones, approximately 87% of them singletons. The chain employs TRBV6-6 and TRBJ2-7; TRBD1 agrees at 8 bases. Sequencing was carried out using peripheral blood. The sequence came from a woman in her sixties or seventies with COVID-19, enrolled during active disease. The CDR3: CASRGTGSYEQYF. The DNA of the CDR3 is TGTGCCAGCAGGGGGACAGGCTCCTACGAGCAGTACTTC.